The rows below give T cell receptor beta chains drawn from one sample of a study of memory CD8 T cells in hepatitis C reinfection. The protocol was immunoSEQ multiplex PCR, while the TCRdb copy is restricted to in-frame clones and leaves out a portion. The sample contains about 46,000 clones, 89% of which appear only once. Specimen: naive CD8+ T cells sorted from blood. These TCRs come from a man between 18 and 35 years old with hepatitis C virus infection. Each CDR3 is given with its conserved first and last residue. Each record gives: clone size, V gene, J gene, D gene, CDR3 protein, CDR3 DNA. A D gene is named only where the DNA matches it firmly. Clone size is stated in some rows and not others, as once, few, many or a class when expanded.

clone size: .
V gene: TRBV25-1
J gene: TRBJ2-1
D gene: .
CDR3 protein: CASSWTTWGEQFF
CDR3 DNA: TGTGCCAGCAGTTGGACAACTTGGGGTGAGCAGTTCTTC

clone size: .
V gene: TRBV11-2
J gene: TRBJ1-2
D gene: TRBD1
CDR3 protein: CASSFSTGVYGYTF
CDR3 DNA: TGTGCCAGCAGCTTCTCGACAGGGGTATATGGCTACACCTTC

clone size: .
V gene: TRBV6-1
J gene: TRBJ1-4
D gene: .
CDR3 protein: CASSEPYSRGEEKLFF
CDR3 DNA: TGTGCCAGCAGTGAACCGTACAGCCGCGGGGAGGAAAAACTGTTTTTT

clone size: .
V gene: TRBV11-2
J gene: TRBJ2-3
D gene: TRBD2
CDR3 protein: CASSSRPEETSGSPDTQYF
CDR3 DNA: TGTGCCAGCAGCTCCCGCCCCGAGGAGACTAGCGGGAGCCCAGATACGCAGTATTTT

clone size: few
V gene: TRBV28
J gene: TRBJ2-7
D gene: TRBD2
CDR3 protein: CASSRDPGGEQYF
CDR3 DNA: TGTGCCAGCAGTCGGGACCCGGGGGGCGAGCAGTACTTC

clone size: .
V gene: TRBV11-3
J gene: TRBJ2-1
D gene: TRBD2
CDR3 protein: CASSPTSGGSYNEQFF
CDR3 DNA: TGTGCCAGCAGCCCTACTAGCGGGGGGTCCTACAATGAGCAGTTCTTC

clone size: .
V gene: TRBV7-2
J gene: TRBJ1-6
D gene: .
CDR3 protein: CASSPERDTLSSYNSPLHF
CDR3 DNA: TGTGCCAGCAGCCCGGAACGGGACACTTTGAGCTCCTATAATTCACCCCTCCACTTT

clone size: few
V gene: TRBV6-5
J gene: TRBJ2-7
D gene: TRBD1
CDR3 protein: CASSSGTAGLKQYF
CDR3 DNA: TGTGCCAGCAGCTCTGGGACAGCCGGGTTAAAGCAGTACTTC

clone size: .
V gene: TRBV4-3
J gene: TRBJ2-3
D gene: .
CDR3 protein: CASSHSTATTDTQYF
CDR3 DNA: TGCGCCAGCAGCCACTCGACAGCTACAACAGATACGCAGTATTTT

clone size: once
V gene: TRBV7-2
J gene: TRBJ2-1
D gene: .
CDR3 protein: CASSLVDSSYNEQFF
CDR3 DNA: TGTGCCAGCAGCTTAGTGGACAGCTCCTACAATGAGCAGTTCTTC

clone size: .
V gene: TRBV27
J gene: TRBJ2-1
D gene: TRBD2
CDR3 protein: CASSFGGSYNEQFF
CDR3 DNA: TGTGCCAGCAGTTTCGGGGGGTCCTACAATGAGCAGTTCTTC

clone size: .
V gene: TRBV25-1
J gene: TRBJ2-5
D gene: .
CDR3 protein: CASSEYLGTQGETQYF
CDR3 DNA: TGTGCCAGCAGTGAATACCTCGGGACGCAGGGGGAGACCCAGTACTTC

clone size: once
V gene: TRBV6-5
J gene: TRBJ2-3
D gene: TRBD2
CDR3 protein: CASTPRGVADTQYF
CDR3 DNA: TGTGCCAGCACCCCTCGGGGGGTTGCAGATACGCAGTATTTT

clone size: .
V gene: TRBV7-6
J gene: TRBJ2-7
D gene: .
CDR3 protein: CASSLAGGADEQYF
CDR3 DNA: TGTGCCAGCAGCTTAGCAGGGGGGGCTGACGAGCAGTACTTC

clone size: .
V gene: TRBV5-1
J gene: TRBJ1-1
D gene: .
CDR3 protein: CASSRRFTESMNTEAFF
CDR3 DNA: TGCGCCAGCAGCCGGAGGTTCACCGAATCCATGAACACTGAAGCTTTCTTT

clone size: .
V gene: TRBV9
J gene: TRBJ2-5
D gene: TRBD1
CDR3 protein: CASSVPGQGQETQYF
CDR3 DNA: TGTGCCAGCAGCGTACCCGGACAGGGTCAAGAGACCCAGTACTTC

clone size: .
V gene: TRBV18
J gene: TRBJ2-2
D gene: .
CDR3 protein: CASSPSFEGRTGELFF
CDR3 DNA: TGTGCCAGCTCACCAAGTTTCGAGGGGAGGACCGGGGAGCTGTTTTTT

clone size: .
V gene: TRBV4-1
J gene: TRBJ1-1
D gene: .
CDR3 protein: CASSRVTSGAGGAFF
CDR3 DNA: TGCGCCAGCAGCCGAGTCACTTCAGGGGCCGGCGGAGCTTTCTTT

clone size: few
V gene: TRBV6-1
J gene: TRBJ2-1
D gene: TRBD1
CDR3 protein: CASSEAGQGADEQFF
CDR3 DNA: TGTGCCAGCAGTGAAGCCGGCCAGGGGGCTGATGAGCAGTTCTTC

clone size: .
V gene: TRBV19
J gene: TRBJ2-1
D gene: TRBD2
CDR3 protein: CASSTYYSGSISVGSYNEQFF
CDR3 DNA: TGTGCCAGTAGTACCTACTATAGCGGGAGTATCTCAGTCGGGTCCTACAATGAGCAGTTCTTC